Listed here are 31 T cell receptor beta chains from one sample, sequenced in a study of OX40 agonist ivuxolimab in advanced cancers. Libraries were prepared by immunoSEQ multiplex PCR; TCRdb keeps only in-frame clonotypes and omits some of them. Of fewer than 70,000 clones listed, about 90% are singletons. The material sequenced was CD4+ or CD8+ T cells sorted from blood, taken in a trial of the OX40 agonist ivuxolimab. Receptors were obtained from an adult with an advanced solid tumor such as melanoma, head and neck, liver or kidney cancer.

The chain couples TRBV6-1 to TRBJ2-1; TRBD1 might be the D (6 bases). V gave up 0 bases and J gave up 3 bases, with 12 bases separating them. The CDR3 has 16 amino acids. Germline assignment: CDR1 MNHNS and CDR2 SASEGT. The chain's CDR3 is CASSEALGQYYNEQFF. DNA of the CDR3: TGTGCCAGCAGTGAAGCGCTAGGACAGTACTACAATGAGCAGTTCTTC.

The chain has TRBV10-3 and TRBJ1-4; 11 positions agree with TRBD1. In germline, CDR1 is ENHRY, CDR2 SYGVKD. The trim removed 9 bases at V and 7 bases at J, leaving 4 bases unmatched. The length of the CDR3 is 13 residues. As DNA, the CDR3 is TGTGCCATAACCGGGACAGGGGGTGAAAAACTGTTTTTT. This encodes CAITGTGGEKLFF.

This chain links TRBV6-4 with TRBJ2-1; TRBD2 aligns across 9 bases. The CDR3 extends over 15 amino acids. Per germline, CDR1 MRHNA and CDR2 SNTAGT. Losses at the gene ends were 0 bases for V and 4 bases for J; bases not matched to a gene: 1. The CDR3 spells CASSDSAGGYNEQFF. DNA of the CDR3: TGTGCCAGCAGTGACTCAGCGGGAGGATACAATGAGCAGTTCTTC.

CDR3 sequence reads: CASSVQRSGANVLTF. Written as DNA, the CDR3 is TGTGCCAGCAGCGTACAGCGCTCTGGGGCCAACGTCCTGACTTTC. The V call is TRBV9, the J call TRBJ2-6; D gene uncertain. Germline V gives CDR1 SGDLS, CDR2 YYNGEE. Trimming shortened V by 1 base and J by 0 bases, and 5 bases separated the two germline ends. The CDR3 is made up of 15 amino acids.

The CDR3 here is CASRTTVKETQYF. DNA of the CDR3: TGTGCCAGCAGAACGACAGTGAAAGAGACCCAGTACTTC. The rearrangement links TRBV5-4 to TRBJ2-5, with D tentatively TRBD1 (5 bases). The CDR3 extends over 13 amino acids. V lost 5 bases and J 3 bases, leaving 11 bases between the germline ends. Germline V gene data show CDR1 as SGHNT and CDR2 as YYREEE (reference sequence).

This sequence joins TRBV6-5 and TRBJ2-5; D is uncertain. Germline V gene lookup returns CDR1 MNHEY and CDR2 SVGAGI. Trimming removed 6 bases from V and 0 bases from J, with 11 bases in between. The CDR3 runs to 14 residues. For the CDR3, the DNA is TGTGCCAGCAGCCCCTCGAGTAACCAAGAGACCCAGTACTTC. Encoded protein: CASSPSSNQETQYF.

The V call is TRBV18, the J call TRBJ2-7, with D hard to call. The V gene lost 3 bases and the J gene lost 3 bases, with 6 bases spanning the gap. Germline V lookup: CDR1 KGHSH, CDR2 LQKENI. The CDR3 spans 12 residues. DNA of the CDR3: TGTGCCAGCTCACCTTACAGCTACGAGCAGTACTTC. This gives the protein CASSPYSYEQYF.

The CDR3: CASSQRLGETQYF. CDR3 in DNA: TGCGCCAGCAGCCAAAGACTTGGGGAGACCCAGTACTTC. V and J are TRBV4-3 and TRBJ2-5; D unresolved. CDR3 length: 13 residues. V lost 2 bases and J lost 5, with 9 bases in between. Germline V CDR1 and CDR2: LGHNA, YSLEER.

The V gene is TRBV7-9, the J gene TRBJ1-1, with D perhaps TRBD1 (5 bases). CDR1 and CDR2 from the germline V gene are SEHNR and FQNEAQ (reference sequence). This CDR3 has 14 residues. V lost 4 bases to trimming and J lost 0 bases, with 9 bases between them. The CDR3, as DNA: TGTGCCAGCAGCTCACAGGACATGAACACTGAAGCTTTCTTT. This codes for CASSSQDMNTEAFF.

The rearrangement links TRBV2 to TRBJ2-7; no definite D call. The V and J ends lost 6 bases and 6 bases respectively, with 12 bases between them. The CDR3 is 12 residues long. Germline V CDR1 and CDR2: SNHLY, FYNNEI. The CDR3 spells CASRIISPEQYF. The CDR3, as DNA: TGTGCCAGCAGGATCATATCCCCCGAGCAGTACTTC.

The chain couples TRBV11-3 to TRBJ2-4, with 12 bases fitting TRBD2. CDR1 and CDR2 from the germline V gene are SGHNT and YENEEA. CDR3 length: 16 amino acids. Trimming at V came to 2 bases and at J to 6 bases, leaving 5 bases not matched to a gene. The CDR3 protein is CASSLWTSGTLNIQYF. In DNA form, the CDR3 reads TGTGCCAGCAGCTTATGGACTAGCGGGACCTTAAACATTCAGTACTTC.

The chain is built from TRBV5-5 and TRBJ2-7; D perhaps matches TRBD1 (5 bases). Deletions cut 0 bases from V and 2 bases from J, with 12 bases between. The CDR3 extends over 15 amino acids. Germline lookup yields CDR1 SGHKS and CDR2 YYEKEE (reference sequence). CDR3 DNA sequence: TGTGCCAGCAGCTTGGAATTAGGCAGGGCCTACGAGCAGTACTTC. This encodes CASSLELGRAYEQYF.

The V gene is TRBV6-5, the J gene TRBJ2-3, with TRBD1 identical over 8 bases. V dropped 5 bases and J dropped 5; count of bases not matched to a gene: 9. Germline V CDR1 and CDR2: MNHEY, SVGAGI. This CDR3 is 15 amino acids long. The CDR3 nucleotides are TGTGCCAGCAGTACCAGACAGGGGAGGATAGATACGCAGTATTTT. This translates into CASSTRQGRIDTQYF.

This clone was detected once. The chain links TRBV5-1 to TRBJ2-2; a weak D match, TRBD1 (5 bases). Trimming removed 4 bases at V and 6 bases at J, with 10 bases between. CDR1 and CDR2 from the germline V gene are SGHRS and YFSETQ. The CDR3 runs to 13 residues. Written as DNA, the CDR3 is TGCGCCAGCAGCGACAGATTCCCCGGGGAGCTGTTTTTT. It is translated as CASSDRFPGELFF. The full variable domain, completed using reference TRBV5-1 and TRBJ2-2, is KAGVTQTPRYLIKTRGQQVTLSCSPISGHRSVSWYQQTPGQGLQFLFEYFSETQRNKGNFPGRFSGRQFSNSRSEMNVSTLELGDSALYLCASSDRFPGELFFGEGSRLTVL.

The V call is TRBV4-2, the J call TRBJ2-1; 12 positions agree with TRBD2. This CDR3 is 15 amino acids long. The J segment lost 15 bases and the V segment lost 2 bases, leaving 11 bases of the junction unmatched. Per germline, CDR1 LGHNA and CDR2 YNFKEQ. This chain's CDR3 is CASSQRPGTSGLLFF. CDR3 DNA sequence: TGTGCCAGCAGCCAACGTCCCGGGACTAGCGGGTTACTGTTCTTC.

In DNA form, the CDR3 reads TGCGCCAGCAGCTTAAGGACAGCCACAGATACGCAGTATTTT. Amino acid sequence: CASSLRTATDTQYF. The chain recombines TRBV5-1 with TRBJ2-3; weak D call: TRBD1 (6 bases). The CDR3 has 14 residues. V lost 2 bases and J 2 bases, leaving 9 bases between the germline ends. Germline CDR1 reads SGHRS; CDR2 reads YFSETQ. The full variable domain, with the rest looked up from reference TRBV5-1 and TRBJ2-3, is KAGVTQTPRYLIKTRGQQVTLSCSPISGHRSVSWYQQTPGQGLQFLFEYFSETQRNKGNFPGRFSGRQFSNSRSEMNVSTLELGDSALYLCASSLRTATDTQYFGPGTRLTVL.

The V call is TRBV7-9, the J call TRBJ2-3; D gene ambiguous. V lost 1 base to trimming and J lost 1 base, with 9 bases between them. CDR3 size: 15 residues. Per germline, CDR1 SEHNR and CDR2 FQNEAQ (reference sequence). The CDR3 protein is CASSLERPRTDTQYF. Written as DNA, the CDR3 is TGTGCCAGCAGCTTAGAAAGGCCTCGCACAGATACGCAGTATTTT.

The chain links TRBV2 to TRBJ2-1, with D perhaps TRBD2 (6 bases). The CDR3 is 14 residues long. The germline gives CDR1 SNHLY, CDR2 FYNNEI. Trimming took 7 bases from V and 5 from J, leaving 15 bases between them. The CDR3 protein is CASKTSTVHNEQFF. CDR3 nucleotides: TGTGCCAGCAAGACTAGTACGGTCCACAATGAGCAGTTCTTC.

The V call is TRBV28, the J call TRBJ1-2; 7 nucleotides line up with TRBD1. The CDR3 runs to 15 residues. J lost 4 bases, V lost 4 bases, and 9 bases had no gene match. CDR1 and CDR2 (germline): MDHEN, SYDVKM. CDR3 residues: CASSYSTGRSYGYTF. CDR3 sequence (DNA): TGTGCCAGCAGTTACTCGACAGGGAGGTCCTATGGCTACACCTTC.

The rearrangement uses TRBV7-9 and TRBJ2-5; the match to TRBD2 covers 12 bases. V lost 2 bases to trimming and J lost 5 bases; unmatched junction nucleotides: 6. CDR3 length: 16 residues. CDR1 is SEHNR, CDR2 FQNEAQ, per germline (reference sequence). The CDR3 bases are TGTGCCAGCAGCTTAATGCTAGCGGGAGGGCTTGAGACCCAGTACTTC. Translated: CASSLMLAGGLETQYF.

The chain links TRBV11-2 to TRBJ1-1, with D hard to call. The CDR3 contains 13 residues. Germline CDR1 reads SGHAT; CDR2 reads FQNNGV. V was clipped by 1 base and J by 1 base, with 4 bases between them. The CDR3 nucleotides read TGTGCCAGCAGCTTAGCAGAGAACACTGAAGCTTTCTTT. Protein product: CASSLAENTEAFF. The variable domain in full, with the rest retrieved from reference TRBV11-2 and TRBJ1-1, is EAGVAQSPRYKIIEKRQSVAFWCNPISGHATLYWYQQILGQGPKLLIQFQNNGVVDDSQLPKDRFSAERLKGVDSTLKIQPAKLEDSAVYLCASSLAENTEAFFGQGTRLTVV.

The rearrangement uses TRBV9 and TRBJ2-1; D is ambiguous. The germline V gene encodes CDR1 SGDLS and CDR2 YYNGEE. The CDR3 totals 13 residues. Trimming left V 0 bases short and J 10 bases short, with 11 bases between. DNA of the CDR3: TGTGCCAGCAGCGTAGGTCCGGCGTTAGAGCAGTTCTTC. Translated: CASSVGPALEQFF.

The rearrangement uses TRBV6-1 and TRBJ2-3, with D unresolved. V was pared by 6 bases and J by 2 bases, with 12 bases between. Germline V gives CDR1 MNHNS, CDR2 SASEGT. The CDR3 runs 14 residues. CDR3 region: CASSVLGLTDTQYF. In nucleotides, the CDR3 is TGTGCCAGCAGCGTACTGGGTCTCACAGATACGCAGTATTTT.

The genes are TRBV7-3 and TRBJ1-1; maybe TRBD1 (5 bases). Between the trimmed V and J ends, which lost 5 bases and 1 base, there was a span of 11 bases. This CDR3 is built from 14 residues. CDR1 is SGHTA, CDR2 FQGTGA, per germline. In DNA, the CDR3 is TGTGCCAGCAGCATTTCGGGGGGGAACACTGAAGCTTTCTTT. Protein: CASSISGGNTEAFF.

In nucleotides, the CDR3 is TGTGCCATCAGGTCGGGATCCTACGAGCAGTACTTC. Protein sequence: CAIRSGSYEQYF. V gene TRBV10-3 combines with J gene TRBJ2-7, with D possibly matching TRBD2 (5 bases). Trimming shortened V by 6 bases and J by 1 base, and 7 bases separated the two germline ends. The CDR3 contains 12 residues. In germline, CDR1 is ENHRY, CDR2 SYGVKD.

The chain joins TRBV18 to TRBJ1-6; 11 nucleotides line up with TRBD1. Trimming at V came to 0 bases and at J to 7 bases, leaving 2 bases not matched to a gene. There are 16 residues in the CDR3. Germline V CDR1 and CDR2: KGHSH, LQKENI. CDR3 protein: CASSPPGTGGNSPLHF. The CDR3 DNA is TGTGCCAGCTCACCACCGGGGACAGGGGGGAATTCACCCCTCCACTTT.

The chain joins TRBV21-1 to TRBJ1-3. TRBV21-1 is a pseudogene locus. This CDR3 is built from 15 residues. CDR3 bases: TGTGCCAGCAGCAAAGGACCGCCGTTGGGAGACACCATATATTTT. It specifies CASSKGPPLGDTIYF.

V and J are TRBV5-4 and TRBJ2-3; 7 bases map to TRBD2. V shed 0 bases and J 6 bases; nucleotides not matched to a gene: 10. Germline V gene lookup returns CDR1 SGHNT and CDR2 YYREEE (reference sequence). CDR3 length: 16 amino acids. The CDR3, as DNA: TGTGCCAGCAGCTTGGCCCTGCGGGAGAACCTGGATACGCAGTATTTT. Translated, it gives CASSLALRENLDTQYF.

The rearrangement links TRBV29-1 to TRBJ2-1; D gene uncertain. This CDR3 spans 12 amino acids. Germline V gene lookup returns CDR1 SQVTM and CDR2 ANQGSEA. V lost 5 bases, J lost 5 bases, and 10 bases lay in between. The CDR3: CSVNPYNNEQFF. The CDR3 nucleotides read TGCAGCGTTAACCCGTATAACAATGAGCAGTTCTTC.

The V gene is TRBV7-4, the J gene TRBJ2-2, with 13 bases aligning to TRBD2. Germline lookup yields CDR1 SGHVT and CDR2 SQSDAQ. This CDR3 contains 17 residues. After removal of 8 bases from V and 2 bases from J, the junction contained 8 bases not matched to a gene. The CDR3 region has the DNA TGTGCCAGCTACCTACTGGGACTAGCGGGAAACACCGGGGAGCTGTTTTTT. The encoded protein is CASYLLGLAGNTGELFF.

The chain has TRBV28 and TRBJ1-5; 10 nucleotides match TRBD1. This CDR3 has 14 residues. Trimming took 8 bases from V and 6 from J; bases not matched to a gene: 7. Germline CDR1 reads MDHEN; CDR2 reads SYDVKM. Here the CDR3 DNA reads TGTGCCAGCCTCCGGGACAGGGGCGGTCAGCCCCAGCATTTT. It translates to CASLRDRGGQPQHF. Filled out from reference TRBV28 and TRBJ1-5, the complete variable domain reads DVKVTQSSRYLVKRTGEKVFLECVQDMDHENMFWYRQDPGLGLRLIYFSYDVKMKEKGDIPEGYSVSREKKERFSLILESASTNQTSMYLCASLRDRGGQPQHFGDGTRLSIL.